The rows below give T cell receptor beta chains drawn from one sample of a study of blood T cell repertoires in COVID-19. Repertoires were generated with immunoSEQ multiplex PCR, while TCRdb's copy carries only in-frame clones and drops some. The table records 90,000 to 150,000 clones, roughly nine tenths of them present only once. Material: peripheral blood. The receptors originated from an older man with active or convalescent COVID-19. Each CDR3 is given with its conserved first and last residue. Each record gives: J gene, V gene, CDR3 protein.

TRBJ1-1	TRBV5-5	CASSLVATGLSEAFF
TRBJ2-5	TRBV7-6	CASSLVAGGETQYF
TRBJ1-6	TRBV6-6	CASSSTPETSPLHF
TRBJ1-3	TRBV9	CASSVSNREGNTIYF
TRBJ2-2	TRBV6-5	CASSLITGELFF
TRBJ1-4	TRBV29-1	CSVVWGGGEKLFF
TRBJ1-2	TRBV6-5	CASKTGAYGYTF
TRBJ2-5	TRBV3-1/TRBV3-2	CASGGTIQETQYF
TRBJ2-5	TRBV14	CASSSGFQTQYF
TRBJ1-2	TRBV7-8	CASSLEGDGYTF
TRBJ2-3	TRBV18	CASSPPNKREGDTQYF
TRBJ1-6	TRBV28	CASRRQKNSPLHF
TRBJ2-1	TRBV11-3	CASSDLTSVNEQFF
TRBJ1-5	TRBV28	CASIPDRGAGQPQHF
TRBJ1-4	TRBV27	CASSADRDEKLFF
TRBJ2-7	TRBV7-2	CASTKGASGRSFSYEQYF
TRBJ1-5	TRBV28	CASSEPQGAYSNQPQHF
TRBJ2-1	TRBV19	CASSILGTGSYNEQFF
TRBJ2-5	TRBV18	CASSSGHRESQYF
TRBJ1-3	TRBV28	CASSLVGTGVNSGNTIYF
TRBJ2-7	TRBV6-5	CASSSQPGQPYEQYF
TRBJ2-1	TRBV18	CASSPVLAANEQFF
TRBJ2-4	TRBV2	CASTPSGLAKNIQYF
TRBJ2-1	TRBV6-6	CASSQTGQGNEQFF
TRBJ2-3	TRBV7-9	CASSFSGADTQYF
TRBJ2-7	TRBV9	CASSPLGAGASYEQYF
TRBJ1-5	TRBV7-9	CASSSTGEYQPQHF
TRBJ1-5	TRBV28	CASSWGLRTLSNQPQHF
TRBJ2-7	TRBV6-5	CASSYWGLSDEQYF
TRBJ2-2	TRBV5-6	CASSFGGRASGELFF
TRBJ1-2	TRBV2	CASSLQGFLETYTF
TRBJ1-4	TRBV5-1	CASSLGQTTNEKLFF
TRBJ2-7	TRBV2	CASSVQRGGEQYF
TRBJ2-5	TRBV6-2/TRBV6-3	CASSYGGTQYF
TRBJ1-2	TRBV27	CASSPDRDEYGYTF
TRBJ1-1	TRBV9	CASSQTGNTEAFF
TRBJ1-3	TRBV19	CASSPGRSGNTIYF
TRBJ1-5	TRBV28	CASRDRGQKNQPQHF
TRBJ1-1	TRBV7-9	CASSRGAGGSTEAFF
TRBJ1-2	TRBV11-2	CASTLSPGDGSGYTF
TRBJ1-2	TRBV15	CATSRDSGGSFNYGYTF
TRBJ1-1	TRBV27	CASSFNYIGGTEAFF
TRBJ1-5	TRBV27	CARISGEVNYQPQHF
TRBJ2-1	TRBV9	CASSVAPADSSYNEQFF
TRBJ2-1	TRBV6-6	CASIRPGQRTIGLNEQFF
TRBJ2-7	TRBV15	CATSPDSRYEQYF
TRBJ2-3	TRBV6-4	CASSAGTSTDTQYF
TRBJ2-2	TRBV28	CASSSSGYRARGTGELFF
TRBJ2-7	TRBV19	CASSMASGTTGQYF
TRBJ2-1	TRBV6-5	CATLGAGGGNEQFF
TRBJ1-4	TRBV24-1	CATSDPSGPTNEKLFF